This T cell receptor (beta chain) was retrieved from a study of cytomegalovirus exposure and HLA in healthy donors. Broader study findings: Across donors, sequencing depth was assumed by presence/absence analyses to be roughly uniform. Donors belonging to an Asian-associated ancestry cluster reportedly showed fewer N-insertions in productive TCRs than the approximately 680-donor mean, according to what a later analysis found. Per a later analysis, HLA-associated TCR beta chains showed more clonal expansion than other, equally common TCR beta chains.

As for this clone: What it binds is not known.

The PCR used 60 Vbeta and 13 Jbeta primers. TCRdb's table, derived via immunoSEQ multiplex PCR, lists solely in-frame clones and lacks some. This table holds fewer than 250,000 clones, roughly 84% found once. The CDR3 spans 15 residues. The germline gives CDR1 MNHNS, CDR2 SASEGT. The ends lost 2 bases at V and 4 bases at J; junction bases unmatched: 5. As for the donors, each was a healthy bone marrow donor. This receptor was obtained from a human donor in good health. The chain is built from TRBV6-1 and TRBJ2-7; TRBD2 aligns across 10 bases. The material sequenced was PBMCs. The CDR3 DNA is TGTGCCAGCAGTGAACAGGCTAGCGGGAGTTACGAGCAGTACTTC. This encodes CASSEQASGSYEQYF.